A single sample is the source of the 21 T cell receptor beta chains below, sequenced in a study of identical twins. TCRdb re-derived calls from the 5' RACE reads in MiXCR, one entry per CDR3 protein. This table holds under 500,000 distinct CDR3 sequences, roughly an eighth found once. These data were also reused for a study on yellow fever vaccine responses in identical twins.

The sample consisted of CD4+ T cells sorted from blood. The receptors were gathered from a woman aged 18-30 years in good health.

This clonotype was seen only a few times. This chain links TRBV5-1 with TRBJ2-2; D unclear. V shed 0 bases and J shed 1 base, with 7 bases lying between them. The V gene's germline CDR1 is SGHRS and CDR2 YFSETQ. This CDR3 is built from 15 residues. The CDR3 sequence: CASSLDSWNTGELFF. The CDR3 DNA is TGCGCCAGCAGCTTGGACTCTTGGAACACCGGGGAGCTGTTTTTT.

This clonotype was counted at least ten times. V is TRBV7-2 and J is TRBJ1-2, with 7 bases aligning to TRBD1. V lost 5 bases to trimming and J lost 7 bases; unmatched junction nucleotides: 7. The CDR3 consists of 13 residues. The V gene's germline CDR1 is SGHTA and CDR2 FQGNSA. The chain's CDR3 is CASSPVRGSGYTF. CDR3 bases: TGTGCCAGCAGCCCCGTCAGGGGGTCTGGCTACACCTTC.

This clonotype turned up a few times. The chain couples TRBV12-3 or TRBV12-4 to TRBJ2-1; D not certain. V gave up 7 bases and J gave up 9 bases, with 19 bases separating them. This CDR3 region has 14 residues. The CDR3 DNA follows: TGTGCCAGCAATCTGGTGGGGTTAGTGGGTGAGCAGTTCTTC. This encodes CASNLVGLVGEQFF.

This clonotype was observed a handful of times. The V and J genes are TRBV7-2 and TRBJ2-1; 15 nucleotides match TRBD2. Losses at the gene ends were 4 bases for V and 6 bases for J; bases not matched to a gene: 1. Germline V gene sequence: CDR1 SGHTA, CDR2 FQGNSA. The length of the CDR3 is 15 residues. CDR3 DNA sequence: TGTGCCAGCAGCTGGACTAGCGGGAGGGCCAATGAGCAGTTCTTC. Protein: CASSWTSGRANEQFF.

The gene calls are TRBV21-1 and TRBJ1-2; TRBD1, the D gene given by the table, was not confirmed from the DNA. TRBV21-1 is assigned pseudogene status. The CDR3 contains 13 residues. The CDR3 reads CASSKVPGEGYTF. For the CDR3, the DNA is TGTGCCAGCAGCAAAGTTCCGGGAGAAGGCTACACCTTC.

This clonotype was picked up a small number of times. The chain combines TRBV20-1 with TRBJ2-5, with 7 nucleotides matching TRBD1. The CDR3 spans 13 residues. CDR1 and CDR2 from the germline V gene are DFQATT and SNEGSKA (reference sequence). V lost 7 bases and J lost 5; bases outside the gene matches: 10. CDR3 residues: CSDGSTGKETQYF. In nucleotides, the CDR3 is TGCAGTGATGGCTCGACAGGGAAGGAGACCCAGTACTTC.

The gene calls are TRBV20-1 and TRBJ1-6, with 7 bases lining up with TRBD1. Germline loops: CDR1 DFQATT, CDR2 SNEGSKA (reference sequence). The CDR3 is made up of 13 amino acids. V lost 4 bases to trimming and J lost 4 bases; unmatched junction nucleotides: 1. CDR3 in amino acids: CSAMGQYNSPLHF. The CDR3 coding sequence is TGCAGTGCTATGGGACAGTATAATTCACCCCTCCACTTT.

A few counts support this clonotype. This chain joins TRBV6-1 and TRBJ2-7; TRBD1 agrees at 8 bases. CDR1 MNHNS and CDR2 SASEGT come from the germline V gene. J was trimmed by 0 bases and V by 5 bases; bases with no gene match: 6. The CDR3 contains 15 residues. DNA for the CDR3: TGTGCCAGCAGTAGAAAAGGGACAGGCTCCTACGAGCAGTACTTC. Translated, it gives CASSRKGTGSYEQYF.

Only a few counts were recorded for this clonotype. The V call is TRBV11-2, the J call TRBJ2-5; 9 bases align to TRBD2. CDR1 and CDR2 (germline): SGHAT, FQNNGV. The V gene end was trimmed by 10 bases and the J gene end by 5 bases; junction bases not matched to a gene: 8. This CDR3 has 13 amino acids. The CDR3, as DNA: TGTGCCACCTCAGGACTAGCGTTTGAGACCCAGTACTTC. Protein: CATSGLAFETQYF.

This sequence joins TRBV21-1 and TRBJ2-3; the table assigns TRBD2, which was not confirmed against the DNA. TRBV21-1 is a pseudogene locus. The CDR3 runs to 22 residues. The chain's CDR3 is CASSSRGGVLTEGGRALDTQYF. The CDR3 nucleotides are TGTGCCAGCAGCTCACGAGGGGGGGTACTAACCGAGGGCGGGAGGGCCCTGGATACGCAGTATTTT.

This clonotype has at least ten counts. V is TRBV20-1 and J is TRBJ2-5; D may be TRBD1 or TRBD2 (6 bases each). Germline-derived CDR1 and CDR2 are DFQATT and SNEGSKA (reference sequence). Trimming took off 3 bases at V and 4 bases at J, with 12 bases between the two ends. CDR3 length equals 13 residues. CDR3: CSARGGLLETQYF. CDR3 in DNA: TGCAGTGCTAGGGGGGGCCTATTAGAGACCCAGTACTTC.

V and J are TRBV7-9 and TRBJ2-3; D is unclear. Germline V gene data show CDR1 as SEHNR and CDR2 as FQNEAQ (reference sequence). The V and J ends lost 4 bases and 4 bases respectively, with 12 bases between them. The CDR3 consists of 14 residues. The CDR3 is CASSSPGRSDTQYF. In nucleotides, the CDR3 is TGTGCCAGCAGCTCCCCCGGGCGGTCAGATACGCAGTATTTT.

This clonotype was detected a few times. The V and J genes are TRBV9 and TRBJ2-5; perhaps TRBD2 as D (5 bases). Germline CDR1 and CDR2: SGDLS and YYNGEE. V was pared by 3 bases and J by 2 bases, with 14 bases between. This CDR3 has 15 residues. The DNA for the CDR3 is TGTGCCAGCAGCGCTCTAGCCTCGGGGCAAGAGACCCAGTACTTC. Amino acid sequence: CASSALASGQETQYF.

The sample holds a few counts of this clonotype. The chain uses TRBV7-9 and TRBJ2-1; 14 bases fit TRBD2. Trimming removed 5 bases from V and 12 bases from J; junction bases left unmatched: 9. This CDR3 has 15 residues. Per germline, CDR1 SEHNR and CDR2 FQNEAQ (reference sequence). Here the CDR3 reads CASSATSGRALLQFF. In DNA, the CDR3 is TGTGCCAGCAGCGCGACTAGCGGGAGGGCCTTGTTGCAGTTCTTC.

This sequence joins TRBV12-3 or TRBV12-4 and TRBJ2-5, with 7 positions matching TRBD1. The CDR3 consists of 15 residues. V was pared by 5 bases and J by 5 bases, with 11 bases of the junction left unmatched. The CDR3 DNA follows: TGTGCCAGCAGTCCCCACAGGGGCAGGGGGGAGACCCAGTACTTC. It translates to CASSPHRGRGETQYF.

This clonotype was detected only a few times. The rearrangement links TRBV15 to TRBJ2-7, with TRBD2 matching 12 bases. In germline, CDR1 is LNHNV, CDR2 YYDKDF (reference sequence). The trim removed 2 bases at V and 7 bases at J, leaving 6 bases unmatched. The CDR3 totals 15 residues. The CDR3 loop reads CATSRLVGLAGEQYF. The CDR3 bases are TGTGCCACCAGCAGACTTGTAGGACTAGCGGGAGAGCAGTACTTC.

The rearrangement uses TRBV27 and TRBJ2-1, with D perhaps TRBD1 or TRBD2 (5 bases each). CDR3 length: 16 residues. The germline V and J ends were trimmed by 8 bases and 0 bases, with 17 bases remaining between them. CDR1 is MNHEY, CDR2 SMNVEV, per germline (reference sequence). The CDR3 protein is CASGGDQGGSYNEQFF. For the CDR3, the DNA is TGTGCCAGCGGGGGAGACCAGGGTGGCTCCTACAATGAGCAGTTCTTC.

For the CDR3, the DNA is TGTGCCTGCGGTAGGACAGCATACGAGCAGTACTTC. Its translation: CACGRTAYEQYF. The chain links TRBV6-1 to TRBJ2-7; tentatively, D is TRBD1 (6 bases). CDR1 is MNHNS and CDR2 is SASEGT in the germline V gene. V was shortened by 11 bases and J by 4 bases, with 15 bases between the two germline ends. The CDR3 runs to 12 residues.

The chain links TRBV28 to TRBJ2-6, with D perhaps matching TRBD2 (5 bases). The CDR3 extends over 19 amino acids. The V end lost 6 bases, the J end lost 0 bases, and 21 bases lay between the germline ends. Germline CDR1 reads MDHEN; CDR2 reads SYDVKM. CDR3 DNA sequence: TGTGCCAGCAGGAGTATCAGCGGAAGGCCGAGCTCTGGGGCCAACGTCCTGACTTTC. Protein product: CASRSISGRPSSGANVLTF. The full variable domain, rest sourced from reference TRBV28 and TRBJ2-6, is DVKVTQSSRYLVKRTGEKVFLECVQDMDHENMFWYRQDPGLGLRLIYFSYDVKMKEKGDIPEGYSVSREKKERFSLILESASTNQTSMYLCASRSISGRPSSGANVLTFGAGSRLTVL.

The V gene is TRBV7-6, the J gene TRBJ2-1; tentatively, D is TRBD1 or TRBD2 (5 bases each). The CDR3 runs to 17 residues. Trimming stripped 1 base from V and 8 bases from J, with 21 bases between. Per germline, CDR1 SGHVS and CDR2 FNYEAQ. This chain's CDR3 is CASSLGGALGITDEQFF. The CDR3, as DNA: TGTGCCAGCAGCTTAGGAGGGGCGCTTGGCATTACCGATGAGCAGTTCTTC.

This clonotype turned up a few times. The chain links TRBV19 to TRBJ2-7; D call uncertain. The ends were cut back, 3 bases at V and 3 bases at J, with 9 bases in the middle. The CDR3 consists of 13 residues. Germline CDR1 and CDR2: LNHDA and SQIVND (reference sequence). The CDR3: CASSIGLGYEQYF. CDR3 DNA: TGTGCCAGTAGTATTGGGTTAGGCTACGAGCAGTACTTC.